The clone carrying this T cell receptor (beta chain) has a handful of counts. Original analysis: Amplification with reference gene primers provided the estimates of nucleated cell counts. Assay: immunoSEQ multiplex PCR; the TCRdb copy retains only in-frame clones and omits some. The DNA was the basis for D and trimming; V, J and clone size are from that table. The table has 190,000 or so clones, around 86% seen once. This specimen belongs to a study of blood T cell repertoires in COVID-19. In the study overall: Whether acute or convalescent, the COVID-19 samples came from the United States, Italy and Spain. T cells, B-cell-depleted T cells, or PBMCs provided the cDNA or gDNA that served as material.

The length of the CDR3 is 15 residues. CDR1 SGHRS and CDR2 YFSETQ come from the germline V gene. V was trimmed by 4 bases and J by 5 bases, leaving 18 bases between them. The chain uses TRBV5-1 and TRBJ2-5; tentative D call: TRBD2 (6 bases). Sequencing was done on a sample of peripheral blood. This TCR was recovered from a man aged 35-49 years with active or convalescent COVID-19. This CDR3 is CASSPGAGRWETQYF. For the CDR3, the DNA is TGCGCCAGCAGCCCCGGTGCAGGGAGGTGGGAGACCCAGTACTTC.